This T cell receptor beta chain was identified during a study of blood T cell repertoires in COVID-19. Overall study: Some COVID-19 samples were acute and others convalescent; all came from the United States, Italy and Spain.

The CDR3 has 13 residues. Unmatched junction bases numbered 3, after V lost 7 bases and J lost 7 bases. Germline-derived CDR1 and CDR2 are LNHDA and SQIVND (reference sequence). Assay: immunoSEQ multiplex PCR; the TCRdb copy retains only in-frame clones and omits some. Seen here are roughly 200,000 clones, 83% observed once, and the top ten hold just over 8.5%. This TCR was recovered from a man in his forties with active or convalescent COVID-19. Sequencing input: peripheral blood. The J gene is TRBJ1-4, the V gene TRBV19; 10 bases align to TRBD1. As DNA, the CDR3 is TGTGCCAGTACCCGGGACAGGGGTGAAAAACTGTTTTTT. It encodes CASTRDRGEKLFF.